This T cell receptor beta chain was identified during a study of human T cells and chemical hapten exposure. A single record per CDR3 protein comes from TCRdb applying MiXCR to the RACE reads. The profile shows approximately 260,000 distinct CDR3 sequences, approximately 7.5% of them singletons. From germline, CDR1 is DFQATT and CDR2 SNEGSKA (reference sequence). Between the trimmed V and J ends, which lost 4 bases and 4 bases, there was a span of 14 bases. The CDR3 length is 14 residues. This clonotype was counted a few times. The time point denotes: pre-sensitization, week 0. Treatment noted: therapeutic diphenylcyclopropenone sensitization with weekly scalp DPC.

This TCR derives from a man aged 18 to 29 with alopecia areata. Some clones in this sample may be carry-over from other donors' samples. Source: whole blood, taken in connection with sensitization to the hapten diphenylcyclopropenone (DPC). This chain joins TRBV20-1 and TRBJ2-4; weak D call: TRBD1 (5 bases). CDR3 bases: TGCAGTGCTACAGGGATCCAAGGGAAAAACATTCAGTACTTC. Amino acid sequence: CSATGIQGKNIQYF.